A selection of T cell receptor beta chains follows, all from one sample in a study of post-analysis software for immune sequencing data. Using its own MiXCR run on the PCR reads, TCRdb lists one record per CDR3 protein. The data hold 600,000 to 700,000 distinct CDR3 sequences, with roughly three fifths observed a single time. Specimen: blood. The receptors were gathered from a girl aged 2-9 years with multiple sclerosis. Both conserved end residues are part of each CDR3. The order of the fields is CDR3 length, J gene, V gene, clone size, D gene, CDR3 protein, CDR3 DNA. D genes are given only for firm matches. Part of the rows lack a size; the others show once, few, many or a class for expanded clones.

15	TRBJ1-4	TRBV7-2	-	-	CASSPQTGGNEKLFF	TGTGCCAGCAGCCCCCAGACAGGCGGTAATGAAAAACTGTTTTTT
12	TRBJ1-5	TRBV6-6	-	TRBD1	CASAGGSQPQHF	TGTGCCAGCGCAGGGGGAAGTCAGCCCCAGCATTTT
12	TRBJ2-5	TRBV7-9	-	-	CASEGRWETQYF	TGTGCCAGCGAAGGGAGGTGGGAGACCCAGTACTTC
11	TRBJ1-2	TRBV30	-	-	CAWSVEYGYTF	TGTGCCTGGAGTGTTGAGTATGGCTACACCTTC
16	TRBJ2-3	TRBV11-2	few	-	CASSLAGSHSTDTQYF	TGTGCCAGCAGCTTAGCGGGCTCCCATAGCACAGATACGCAGTATTTT
15	TRBJ1-5	TRBV7-9	once	-	CASSFTQGGNQPQHF	TGTGCCAGCAGCTTTACGCAGGGAGGTAATCAGCCCCAGCATTTT
16	TRBJ2-1	TRBV10-3	-	TRBD2	CAISDSAGGPAGEQFF	TGTGCCATCAGTGATTCAGCGGGAGGTCCCGCAGGTGAGCAGTTCTTC
13	TRBJ1-2	TRBV29-1	once	-	CSVAGARDYGYTF	TGCAGCGTTGCCGGGGCAAGAGACTATGGCTACACCTTC
15	TRBJ2-3	TRBV5-1	many	TRBD2	CASSLGAGSTDTQYF	TGCGCCAGCAGCTTGGGAGCGGGGAGCACAGATACGCAGTATTTT
16	TRBJ1-2	TRBV7-2	few	TRBD1	CASSWTLTGGVDGYTF	TGTGCCAGCAGCTGGACCTTAACAGGGGGCGTTGATGGCTACACCTTC
11	TRBJ1-2	TRBV29-1	-	-	CSVRVNYGYTF	TGCAGCGTTCGAGTAAACTATGGCTACACCTTC
13	TRBJ1-2	TRBV27	-	-	CASSFEGFYGYTF	TGTGCCAGCAGTTTTGAGGGTTTCTATGGCTACACCTTC
14	TRBJ1-1	TRBV7-9	-	TRBD1	CASRKQGADTEAFF	TGTGCCAGCAGGAAACAGGGGGCAGACACTGAAGCTTTCTTT
16	TRBJ2-3	TRBV12-3/TRBV12-4	-	TRBD1	CASSSPWTGVTDTQYF	TGTGCCAGCAGTTCCCCCTGGACAGGGGTTACAGATACGCAGTATTTT
14	TRBJ1-1	TRBV10-3	-	-	CAISGEGTGTEAFF	TGTGCCATCAGTGGAGAGGGGACGGGCACTGAAGCTTTCTTT
16	TRBJ1-5	TRBV6-5	-	-	CASSCSVAYSNQPQHF	TGTGCCAGCAGTTGCTCGGTAGCGTATAGCAATCAGCCCCAGCATTTT
15	TRBJ2-1	TRBV20-1	few	-	CSAPRDRSSYNEQFF	TGCAGTGCTCCTCGGGACCGGAGCTCCTACAATGAGCAGTTCTTC
14	TRBJ2-2	TRBV20-1	-	TRBD2	CSARRLAGTGELFF	TGCAGTGCTAGAAGACTAGCGGGGACCGGGGAGCTGTTTTTT
16	TRBJ2-5	TRBV6-6	-	TRBD2	CASRPDGGIWSETQYF	TGTGCCAGCAGGCCGGACGGGGGGATTTGGTCTGAGACCCAGTACTTC
13	TRBJ1-6	TRBV6-2/TRBV6-3	few	-	CASRDRLDSPLHF	TGTGCCAGCAGGGATCGGTTGGATTCACCCCTCCACTTT
14	TRBJ2-7	TRBV12-3/TRBV12-4	few	-	CASSLRRNSYEQYF	TGTGCCAGCAGTTTAAGGCGGAACTCCTACGAGCAGTACTTC
15	TRBJ2-2	TRBV29-1	many	-	CSVESQVLGTGELFF	TGCAGCGTTGAATCCCAGGTCTTGGGCACCGGGGAGCTGTTTTTT
16	TRBJ2-7	TRBV6-2/TRBV6-3	-	-	CASSYSKGTPSYEQYF	TGTGCCAGCAGTTACTCGAAAGGGACCCCATCCTACGAGCAGTACTTC
17	TRBJ2-6	TRBV12-3/TRBV12-4	few	-	CASLQGLRLAGANVLTF	TGTGCCAGCTTGCAGGGTCTTAGGCTAGCTGGGGCCAACGTCCTGACTTTC
15	TRBJ2-5	TRBV14	-	-	CASSQVGRGIETQYF	TGTGCCAGCAGCCAAGTGGGCAGGGGTATTGAGACCCAGTACTTC
12	TRBJ2-5	TRBV5-1	-	-	CASREGPETQYF	TGCGCCAGCAGGGAAGGGCCGGAGACCCAGTACTTC
15	TRBJ2-1	TRBV18	-	-	CASSPTAQAYNEQFF	TGTGCCAGCTCACCGACGGCTCAGGCGTACAATGAGCAGTTCTTC
15	TRBJ2-2	TRBV5-1	once	TRBD1	CASSFATGDTGELFF	TGCGCCAGCAGCTTTGCGACAGGGGACACCGGGGAGCTGTTTTTT
15	TRBJ1-2	TRBV5-1	-	TRBD1	CASRLGQGLPYGYTF	TGCGCCAGCCGCTTAGGACAGGGACTACCCTATGGCTACACCTTC
15	TRBJ1-2	TRBV5-1	-	-	CASSSLGVGPYGYTF	TGCGCCAGCAGCTCCCTTGGGGTCGGGCCCTATGGCTACACCTTC
14	TRBJ2-5	TRBV20-1	-	-	CSAPKAGSQETQYF	TGCAGTGCTCCAAAGGCAGGGAGTCAAGAGACCCAGTACTTC
12	TRBJ2-7	TRBV7-2	once	-	CASSLVLGPQYF	TGTGCCAGCAGCTTAGTTCTGGGACCCCAGTACTTC
15	TRBJ2-7	TRBV29-1	-	-	CSVEVIGPAAYEQYF	TGCAGCGTTGAAGTAATAGGGCCAGCCGCCTACGAGCAGTACTTC
15	TRBJ2-3	TRBV12-3/TRBV12-4	few	-	CASSLGGWGTDTQYF	TGTGCCAGCAGTTTGGGCGGATGGGGCACAGATACGCAGTATTTT
15	TRBJ1-2	TRBV28	few	-	CASSLGDSTHYGYTF	TGTGCCAGCAGTTTAGGAGACAGCACCCACTATGGCTACACCTTC
16	TRBJ2-1	TRBV6-6	-	-	CASSDTSGPNDNEQFF	TGTGCCAGCAGCGATACCTCGGGACCCAACGACAATGAGCAGTTCTTC
13	TRBJ2-3	TRBV29-1	-	TRBD2	CGSSGRATDTQYF	TGCGGAAGTAGCGGGAGGGCCACAGATACGCAGTATTTT
14	TRBJ2-1	TRBV11-2	-	TRBD2	CASRGRTSGDEQFF	TGTGCCAGCAGGGGGAGGACTAGCGGGGATGAGCAGTTCTTC
12	TRBJ2-1	TRBV20-1	few	-	CSALWTVNEQFF	TGCAGTGCCCTCTGGACAGTAAATGAGCAGTTCTTC
14	TRBJ1-2	TRBV20-1	few	-	CSARDPGLGLGYTF	TGCAGTGCTAGAGATCCCGGCCTCGGACTTGGCTACACCTTC
14	TRBJ2-1	TRBV12-3/TRBV12-4	-	-	CASSPHRENNEQFF	TGTGCCAGCAGTCCCCACAGGGAAAACAATGAGCAGTTCTTC
16	TRBJ2-1	TRBV20-1	-	TRBD2	CSARDSGGISYNEQFF	TGCAGTGCTAGAGATAGCGGGGGCATCTCCTACAATGAGCAGTTCTTC
11	TRBJ2-1	TRBV2	few	TRBD2	CASSFSGSQFF	TGTGCCAGCAGTTTTAGCGGGAGTCAGTTCTTC
16	TRBJ1-2	TRBV10-3	-	-	CAISEGGGALNYGYTF	TGTGCCATCAGTGAAGGGGGAGGAGCCCTTAACTATGGCTACACCTTC
14	TRBJ2-3	TRBV5-1	-	TRBD2	CATSTTSGGDTQYF	TGCGCCACATCGACCACTAGCGGGGGGGATACGCAGTATTTT
17	TRBJ1-2	TRBV7-2	-	TRBD1	CASSPRDLGGAYYGYTF	TGTGCCAGCAGCCCGAGAGATCTAGGGGGCGCGTATTATGGCTACACCTTC
15	TRBJ1-4	TRBV7-9	-	TRBD1	CASSWDRPTNEKLFF	TGTGCCAGCAGCTGGGACAGACCAACTAATGAAAAACTGTTTTTT
12	TRBJ1-1	TRBV19	-	-	CASKRVQTEAFF	TGTGCCAGTAAGAGGGTACAGACTGAAGCTTTCTTT
13	TRBJ2-1	TRBV7-7	-	-	CASSLAGRREQFF	TGTGCCAGCAGCTTAGCGGGTAGAAGGGAGCAGTTCTTC
13	TRBJ1-2	TRBV29-1	once	-	CSARRGGGYGYTF	TGCAGCGCGCGTCGCGGGGGTGGCTATGGCTACACCTTC
15	TRBJ2-5	TRBV11-3	-	TRBD1	CASSLPSTGGIGQYF	TGTGCCAGCAGCTTGCCCTCGACAGGGGGGATAGGCCAGTACTTC
15	TRBJ2-1	TRBV20-1	-	TRBD2	CSARGVTGGLDEQFF	TGCAGTGCCCGAGGGGTAACGGGAGGGCTAGATGAGCAGTTCTTC
16	TRBJ2-1	TRBV4-1	-	TRBD2	CASSQGFGLAINEQFF	TGCGCCAGCAGCCAAGGGTTCGGACTAGCAATCAATGAGCAGTTCTTC
13	TRBJ1-5	TRBV2	-	-	CASSVGRNQPQHF	TGTGCCAGCAGCGTCGGAAGGAATCAGCCCCAGCATTTT
13	TRBJ2-3	TRBV2	few	TRBD1	CASIRGGTDTQYF	TGTGCCAGCATTAGAGGGGGCACGGATACGCAGTATTTT
15	TRBJ2-5	TRBV10-3	few	-	CAISETPSRVETQYF	TGTGCCATCAGTGAGACGCCTAGCAGGGTTGAGACCCAGTACTTC
15	TRBJ2-3	TRBV6-6	-	TRBD2	CASSQLAGGPETQYF	TGTGCCAGCAGTCAACTAGCGGGGGGGCCGGAGACGCAGTATTTT
14	TRBJ2-7	TRBV11-2	once	TRBD2	CASTSGTIAYEQYF	TGTGCCAGCACCTCCGGGACTATCGCCTACGAGCAGTACTTC
16	TRBJ2-7	TRBV5-1	few	-	CASSLNLAPTIYEQYF	TGCGCCAGCAGCTTAAACCTAGCGCCAACAATCTACGAGCAGTACTTC
15	TRBJ2-7	TRBV28	few	TRBD2	CASSQTSGTSYEQYF	TGTGCCAGCAGTCAGACTAGCGGGACCTCCTACGAGCAGTACTTC